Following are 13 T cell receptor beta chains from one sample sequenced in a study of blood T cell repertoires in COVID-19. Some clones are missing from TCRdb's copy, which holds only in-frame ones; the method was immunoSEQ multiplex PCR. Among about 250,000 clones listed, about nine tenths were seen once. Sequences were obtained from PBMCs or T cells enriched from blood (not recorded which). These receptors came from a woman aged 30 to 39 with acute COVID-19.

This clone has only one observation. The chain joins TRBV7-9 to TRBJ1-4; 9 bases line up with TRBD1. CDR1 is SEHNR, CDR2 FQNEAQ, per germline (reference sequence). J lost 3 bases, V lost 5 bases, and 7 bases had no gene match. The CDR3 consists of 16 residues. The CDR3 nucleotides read TGTGCCAGCAGCCTTTCGAGACAGGGGGCTAATGAAAAACTGTTTTTT. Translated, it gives CASSLSRQGANEKLFF.

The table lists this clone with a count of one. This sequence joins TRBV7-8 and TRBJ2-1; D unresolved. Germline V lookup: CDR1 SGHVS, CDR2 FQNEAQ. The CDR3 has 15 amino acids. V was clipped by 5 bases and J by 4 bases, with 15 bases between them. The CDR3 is CASSRQLERYNEQFF. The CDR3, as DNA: TGTGCCAGCAGCCGACAATTGGAGAGATACAATGAGCAGTTCTTC.

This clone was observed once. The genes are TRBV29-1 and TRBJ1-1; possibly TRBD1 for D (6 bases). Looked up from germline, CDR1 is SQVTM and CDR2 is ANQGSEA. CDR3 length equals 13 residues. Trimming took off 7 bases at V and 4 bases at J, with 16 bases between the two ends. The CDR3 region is CSALQGGGTEAFF. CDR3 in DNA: TGCAGCGCTCTGCAGGGAGGGGGCACTGAAGCTTTCTTT.

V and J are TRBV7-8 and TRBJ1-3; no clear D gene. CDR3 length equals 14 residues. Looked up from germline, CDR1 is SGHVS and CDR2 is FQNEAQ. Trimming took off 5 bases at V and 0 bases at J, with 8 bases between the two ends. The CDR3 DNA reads TGTGCCAGCAGCACGGTTCTCTCTGGAAACACCATATATTTT. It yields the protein CASSTVLSGNTIYF.

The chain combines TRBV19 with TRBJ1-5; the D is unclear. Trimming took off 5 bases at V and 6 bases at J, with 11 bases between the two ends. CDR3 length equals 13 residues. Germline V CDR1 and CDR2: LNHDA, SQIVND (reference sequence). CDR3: CASSGGGLQPQHF. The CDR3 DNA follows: TGTGCCAGTAGTGGAGGCGGCCTTCAGCCCCAGCATTTT.

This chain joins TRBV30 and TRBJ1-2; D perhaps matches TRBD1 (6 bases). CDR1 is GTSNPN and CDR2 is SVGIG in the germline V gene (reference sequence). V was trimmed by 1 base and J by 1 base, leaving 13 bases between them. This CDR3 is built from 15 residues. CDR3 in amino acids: CAWSGQARFNYGYTF. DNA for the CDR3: TGTGCCTGGAGTGGACAGGCCCGCTTTAACTATGGCTACACCTTC.

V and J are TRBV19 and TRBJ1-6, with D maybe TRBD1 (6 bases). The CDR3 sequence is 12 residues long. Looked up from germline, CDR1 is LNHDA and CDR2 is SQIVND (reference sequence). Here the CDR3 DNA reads TGTGACCAGACAGGCAAAAATTCACCCCTCCACTTT. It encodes CDQTGKNSPLHF.

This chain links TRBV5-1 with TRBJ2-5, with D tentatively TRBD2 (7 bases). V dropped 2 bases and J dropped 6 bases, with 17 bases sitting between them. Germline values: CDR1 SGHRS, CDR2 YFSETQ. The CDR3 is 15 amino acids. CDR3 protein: CASSFSAGEGKTQYF. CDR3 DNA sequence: TGCGCCAGCAGCTTCTCGGCAGGGGAGGGAAAGACCCAGTACTTC.

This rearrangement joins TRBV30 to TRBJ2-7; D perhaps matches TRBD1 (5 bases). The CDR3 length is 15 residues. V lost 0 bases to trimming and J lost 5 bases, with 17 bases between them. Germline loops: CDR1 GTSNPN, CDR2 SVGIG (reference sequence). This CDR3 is CAWSVRAGISNEQYF. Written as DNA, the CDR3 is TGTGCCTGGAGTGTACGGGCAGGGATTTCGAACGAGCAGTACTTC.

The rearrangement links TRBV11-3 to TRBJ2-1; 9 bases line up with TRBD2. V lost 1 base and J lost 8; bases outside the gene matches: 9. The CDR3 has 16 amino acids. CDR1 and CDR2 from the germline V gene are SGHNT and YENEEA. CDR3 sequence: CASSLVESSGADEQFF. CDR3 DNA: TGTGCCAGCAGCTTAGTGGAATCTAGCGGGGCGGATGAGCAGTTCTTC.

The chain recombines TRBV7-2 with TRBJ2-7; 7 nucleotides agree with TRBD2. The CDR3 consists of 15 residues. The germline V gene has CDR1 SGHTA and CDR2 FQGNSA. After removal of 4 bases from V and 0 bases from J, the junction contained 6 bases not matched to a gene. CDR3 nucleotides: TGTGCCAGCAGCTCCTATAGCGGGTACTCCTACGAGCAGTACTTC. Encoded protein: CASSSYSGYSYEQYF.

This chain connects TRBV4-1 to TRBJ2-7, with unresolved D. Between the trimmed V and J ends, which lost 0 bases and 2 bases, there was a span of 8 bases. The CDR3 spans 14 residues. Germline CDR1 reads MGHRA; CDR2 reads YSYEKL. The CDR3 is CASSQDWLTYEQYF. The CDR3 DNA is TGCGCCAGCAGCCAAGACTGGCTTACCTACGAGCAGTACTTC.

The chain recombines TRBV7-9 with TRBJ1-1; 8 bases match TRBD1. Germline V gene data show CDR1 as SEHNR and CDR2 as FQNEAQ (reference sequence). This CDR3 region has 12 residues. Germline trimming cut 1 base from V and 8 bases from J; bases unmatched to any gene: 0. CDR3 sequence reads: CASSLGDREAFF. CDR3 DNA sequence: TGTGCCAGCAGCTTAGGGGACAGGGAAGCTTTCTTT. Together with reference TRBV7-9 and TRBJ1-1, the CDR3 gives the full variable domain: DTGVSQNPRHKITKRGQNVTFRCDPISEHNRLYWYRQTLGQGPEFLTYFQNEAQLEKSRLLSDRFSAERPKGSFSTLEIQRTEQGDSAMYLCASSLGDREAFFGQGTRLTVV.